This T cell receptor (beta chain) was profiled in a study of blood T cell repertoires in COVID-19. Study overall: The analysed material was cDNA or gDNA that came from T cells, B-cell-depleted T cells, or PBMCs.

V shed 6 bases and J 5 bases; nucleotides not matched to a gene: 7. The CDR3 is 15 amino acids. Germline V gene sequence: CDR1 MNHEY, CDR2 SVGAGI. The count of this clone is one. Profiled with immunoSEQ multiplex PCR; TCRdb holds only in-frame clones, not every one. The data hold around 100,000 clones, with 75% to 90% observed a single time. The sample comprised peripheral blood. The sequence derives from an elderly woman with acute or convalescent COVID-19. The chain couples TRBV6-5 to TRBJ1-6, with 7 bases fitting TRBD1. The CDR3 protein is CASRTGTEDNSPLHF. CDR3 sequence (DNA): TGTGCCAGCAGAACCGGGACAGAGGATAATTCACCCCTCCACTTT.